The source of this T cell receptor (beta chain) is a study of T cell repertoires in cytomegalovirus infection (dated by TCRdb to between 2018 and 2021). Regarding the study in general: Alongside well-studied HLA-B-restricted epitopes, the peptide stimulations were aimed at recently identified HLA-C-restricted CMV epitopes, whose presentation resists viral immunomodulation. The HLA type of each donor mattered for the analysis, because public TCR beta signatures pointed to carriage of CMV infection along with the matching HLA type. Summary of the overall study and its limitations: In both this cohort and an independent roughly 400-donor cohort, the cumulative frequency of public TCR beta family members distinguished carriers of CMV infection plus the relevant HLA type. The ex vivo response was dominated by HLA-C-restricted CMV-specific TCR beta clonotypes, which also provided the single most frequent clonotype in two of eight donors.

Reads for this sample came from an Illumina HiSeq 1500. TCRdb handled the public reads itself, with Q25 trimming in fastp and clone calling in MiXCR, and kept productive beta chains. Here each entry gathers all rows of one CDR3 protein and keeps the most common genes and DNA. The sample has about 920,000 distinct CDR3 sequences on record, about 33% of them singletons. The ten top clones hold roughly 13% of the sample. The germline V gene (reference sequence) provides CDR1 DFQATT and CDR2 SNEGSKA. The CDR3 starts with the cysteine, ends with the phenylalanine, and has 14 residues. Kept here is only the CDR3 DNA, which spans 42 bases and is read in frame from base 1. V is cut by 1 base and J by 4 bases, and the space between the germline ends is 10 bases. The treatment or condition label, read with the paper, signifies: in vitro stimulation with specific CMV peptide epitopes to enrich CMV-specific T cells.

Regarding this clonotype: The target of this receptor is not known. The sample holds no much larger clone one base away, and base qualities are not on file.

The receptor chain draws on TRBV20-1 and TRBJ1-4; there is no confident call for the D gene. The clonotype comes from a human donor in good health (CMV status not recorded). Some clones in this sample may be carry-over from other donors' samples. The material sequenced was cultured CD8+ T cells from PBMCs, taken from culture after CMV antigen stimulation. The DNA is TGCAGTGCTAGAGTCATTGGGGATAATGAAAAACTGTTTTTT. It encodes CSARVIGDNEKLFF.